Below, 14 T cell receptor beta chains from the same sample are listed, as sequenced in a study of T cells after yellow fever vaccination (dated by TCRdb to about 2019). This specimen's treatment or condition label, interpreted: live attenuated yellow fever vaccine strain. Receptors were amplified or captured by 5' RACE. Sequenced using an Illumina HiSeq 2500. TCRdb reran the public reads through fastp at Q25 and MiXCR, keeping productive beta chains. Each record represents a unique CDR3 protein, reported with the most common genes and DNA among its rows. The sample table shows 550,000 to 750,000 distinct CDR3 sequences, and approximately 13% are seen once. More than 12% of the sample is in the top ten clones. This specimen consisted of PBMCs, obtained on the day of the yellow fever booster vaccination. Source of these receptors: a man under 40 who received the YFV17D yellow fever vaccine.

This clonotype was observed a handful of times. At one boundary the junction diverges from the germline segment, which might be a read error. The chain combines TRBV20-1 with TRBJ2-7; D may match TRBD1 or TRBD2 (5 bases each). The CDR3 runs to 16 residues. Germline CDR1 reads DFQATT; CDR2 reads SNEGSKA (reference sequence). For the CDR3, the DNA is TGCAGCGCTAGAGATGACGGAAAGGGGAGCTCCTACGAGCAGTACTTC. This codes for CSARDDGKGSSYEQYF.

This chain joins TRBV30 and TRBJ1-6, with 8 bases aligning to TRBD1. The V gene's germline CDR1 is GTSNPN and CDR2 SVGIG (reference sequence). J lost 4 bases, V lost 3 bases, and 2 bases had no gene match. This CDR3 region has 14 residues. The CDR3 loop is CAWSGQGYNSPLHF. The DNA for the CDR3 is TGTGCCTGGAGCGGACAGGGTTATAATTCACCCCTCCACTTT. Using reference TRBV30 and TRBJ1-6 for the parts outside the CDR3, the full variable domain is SQTIHQWPATLVQPVGSPLSLECTVEGTSNPNLYWYRQAAGRGLQLLFYSVGIGQISSEVPQNLSASRPQDRQFILSSKKLLLSDSGFYLCAWSGQGYNSPLHFGNGTRLTVT.

This clonotype has more than one count but fewer than ten. V usage is TRBV20-1 and J usage is TRBJ1-1; D remains unclear. V lost 5 bases to trimming and J lost 1 base, with 8 bases between them. This CDR3 comprises 12 residues. Germline loops: CDR1 DFQATT, CDR2 SNEGSKA (reference sequence). The CDR3 protein is CSASSQNTEAFF. In nucleotides, the CDR3 is TGCAGTGCTTCGAGTCAGAACACTGAAGCTTTCTTT.

This clonotype was counted a few times. The V and J genes are TRBV5-1 and TRBJ2-5, with D perhaps being TRBD1 or TRBD2 (6 bases each). The CDR3 runs to 15 residues. Trimming removed 3 bases at V and 1 base at J, with 13 bases between. Germline assignment: CDR1 SGHRS and CDR2 YFSETQ. Written as DNA, the CDR3 is TGCGCCAGCAGCTCGGGGGCCGGGACCCAAGAGACCCAGTACTTC. Translated, it gives CASSSGAGTQETQYF.

This chain links TRBV12-3 or TRBV12-4 with TRBJ2-3; 11 bases are shared with TRBD2. V dropped 6 bases and J dropped 6; count of bases not matched to a gene: 2. The CDR3 has 13 amino acids. CDR3 sequence reads: CASRGLAVDTQYF. CDR3 nucleotides: TGTGCCAGCAGGGGACTAGCGGTTGATACGCAGTATTTT.

This clonotype was seen more than once but under ten times. The chain couples TRBV4-3 to TRBJ2-5; tentatively, D is TRBD2 (5 bases). This CDR3 comprises 14 residues. Deletions cut 0 bases from V and 2 bases from J, with 7 bases between. CDR1 and CDR2 (germline): LGHNA, YSLEER. CDR3 sequence (DNA): TGCGCCAGCAGCCAAGAACAGCGGCAAGAGACCCAGTACTTC. Translating gives CASSQEQRQETQYF.

The genes are TRBV28 and TRBJ2-7; 9 nucleotides align to TRBD1. Germline V gives CDR1 MDHEN, CDR2 SYDVKM. The CDR3 is made up of 16 amino acids. V dropped 6 bases and J dropped 5; count of bases not matched to a gene: 14. CDR3 in amino acids: CASSYPLGQGGNEQYF. Here the CDR3 DNA reads TGTGCCAGCAGCTATCCGTTGGGACAGGGAGGGAACGAGCAGTACTTC.

The chain joins TRBV4-3 to TRBJ2-7, with 8 bases fitting TRBD2. The trim removed 0 bases at V and 9 bases at J, leaving 10 bases unmatched. The germline V gene has CDR1 LGHNA and CDR2 YSLEER. This CDR3 comprises 15 residues. This CDR3 is CASSQDTAGESGQYF. The CDR3 DNA reads as TGCGCCAGCAGCCAAGATACAGCGGGAGAATCTGGGCAGTACTTC.

The chain couples TRBV4-3 to TRBJ1-2; 8 nucleotides agree with TRBD1. V shed 4 bases and J 5 bases; nucleotides not matched to a gene: 9. The length of the CDR3 is 15 residues. The V gene's germline CDR1 is LGHNA and CDR2 YSLEER. DNA of the CDR3: TGCGCCAGCAGCCTCACGACAGGGGAGGAATATGGCTACACCTTC. Translating gives CASSLTTGEEYGYTF.

This clonotype has more than one count but fewer than ten. V and J are TRBV18 and TRBJ2-7, with a possible D match to TRBD2 (7 bases). V lost 4 bases to trimming and J lost 7 bases, with 20 bases between them. The CDR3 has 15 residues. Germline V gene data show CDR1 as KGHSH and CDR2 as LQKENI. The CDR3 spells CASSQSAGGLGEQYF. CDR3 coding DNA: TGTGCCAGCTCACAATCAGCCGGGGGGCTGGGAGAGCAGTACTTC.

The genes are TRBV5-6 and TRBJ2-5, with 8 bases identical to TRBD1. This CDR3 has 13 residues. Germline assignment: CDR1 SGHDT and CDR2 YYEEEE. V shed 2 bases, J shed 7 bases, and the junction held 4 bases outside the gene matches. The CDR3 is CASSFNDRGTQYF. The CDR3 DNA follows: TGTGCCAGCAGCTTTAACGACAGGGGGACCCAGTACTTC.

The V gene is TRBV5-5, the J gene TRBJ2-7; D perhaps matches TRBD1 (6 bases). Germline CDR1 and CDR2: SGHKS and YYEKEE (reference sequence). The CDR3 has 16 amino acids. Trimming removed 0 bases from V and 2 bases from J, with 15 bases in between. The CDR3 DNA is TGTGCCAGCAGCTTGGAATCGGGACACCAAACCTACGAGCAGTACTTC. The encoded protein is CASSLESGHQTYEQYF.

This clonotype was detected only a few times. The chain recombines TRBV3-1 with TRBJ2-2; D is unclear. CDR3 size: 14 residues. Germline V gene data show CDR1 as LGHDT and CDR2 as YNNKEL (reference sequence). The V end lost 2 bases, the J end lost 4 bases, and 8 bases lay between the germline ends. CDR3 coding DNA: TGTGCCAGCAGCCAACAGGCCCCCACCGGGGAGCTGTTTTTT. Translation gives CASSQQAPTGELFF.

This clonotype was observed at least ten times. The chain combines TRBV9 with TRBJ2-2, with no clear D. The germline V gene has CDR1 SGDLS and CDR2 YYNGEE. V gave up 2 bases and J gave up 1 base, with 9 bases separating them. The CDR3 contains 15 residues. CDR3 in amino acids: CASSVDLQNTGELFF. CDR3 coding DNA: TGTGCCAGCAGCGTTGATCTACAGAACACCGGGGAGCTGTTTTTT. The full variable domain, rest sourced from reference TRBV9 and TRBJ2-2, is DSGVTQTPKHLITATGQRVTLRCSPRSGDLSVYWYQQSLDQGLQFLIQYYNGEERAKGNILERFSAQQFPDLHSELNLSSLELGDSALYFCASSVDLQNTGELFFGEGSRLTVL.